This T cell receptor (beta chain) was documented in a study of early T cells in non-severe SARS-CoV-2 infection (dated by TCRdb to about 2021). At the level of the whole study: Because TCR sequencing was done on bulk RNA from unsorted whole blood, the alpha and beta chains could not be paired. Here is what the overall study found, with its caveats: VDJdb matching was skewed toward anti-spike CD8 responses, so virus-specific expansions were likely underestimated and private and CD4 specificities were missed.

The library came from 5' RACE. TCRdb shows the sequencer as NextSeq 500. Unique molecular identifiers were attached to individual cDNA molecules in the TCR library protocol so that sequencing error and PCR bias could be corrected. Sequencing covered both TCR alpha and beta chains, and within each sample the abundances of alpha and beta sequences were tightly co-correlated. As for the authors' bioinformatics: V gene, J gene and CDR3 annotation of TCR sequences was performed with Decombinator V4. Expanded TCRs were defined as changing significantly between any two time points under a Poisson model with p below 0.0001. Abundances of TCRs were expressed as counts per million after normalisation to the total number of TCRs sequenced in each sample. MAIT TCRs were defined by TRAV1-2 paired with TRAJ12, TRAJ20 or TRAJ33, and iNKT TCRs by TRAV10 paired with TRAJ18. VDJdb, accessed 1 November 2021, was searched for CMV, EBV and SARS-CoV-2 annotated TCRs, with TCRs annotated for multiple antigens excluded. Using fastp trimming at Q25 and MiXCR clonotype assembly, TCRdb reanalyzed the public sequencing data and kept in-frame beta chains. Each entry is one CDR3 protein sequence, shown with its most common DNA and genes. TCRdb assigned the V and J calls; the authors' analysis was not used. Here the sample has approximately 30,000 distinct CDR3 sequences; around 5% occur a single time. Clones ranked in the top ten supply 20% to 25% of the sample.

The study was a case-control design nested within a healthcare worker cohort in London, UK, with weekly nasopharyngeal swab PCR tests and blood sampling. Healthcare workers were recruited between 23 and 31 March 2020, during the week of the UK lockdown, and were followed weekly for up to roughly 16 weeks. This clonotype was detected many times. Its antigen target is currently unknown. No quality values exist for individual bases; no much larger clone is one base distant. The CDR3 contains 15 residues, cysteine and phenylalanine counted. Here the CDR3 DNA is all that survives: 45 bases in frame from base 1.

Sample: whole blood. The chain is assembled from TRBV21-1 and TRBJ2-7; the table calls TRBD2, which could not be checked here. TRBV21-1 is described as a pseudogene. The receptor comes from an adult who was a healthcare worker with PCR-confirmed SARS-CoV-2 infection or an uninfected control (not recorded which). The CDR3 has the sequence CASSKVGDSCYEQYF. The sequenced DNA: TGTGCCAGCAGCAAAGTAGGGGACTCTTGCTACGAGCAGTACTTC.